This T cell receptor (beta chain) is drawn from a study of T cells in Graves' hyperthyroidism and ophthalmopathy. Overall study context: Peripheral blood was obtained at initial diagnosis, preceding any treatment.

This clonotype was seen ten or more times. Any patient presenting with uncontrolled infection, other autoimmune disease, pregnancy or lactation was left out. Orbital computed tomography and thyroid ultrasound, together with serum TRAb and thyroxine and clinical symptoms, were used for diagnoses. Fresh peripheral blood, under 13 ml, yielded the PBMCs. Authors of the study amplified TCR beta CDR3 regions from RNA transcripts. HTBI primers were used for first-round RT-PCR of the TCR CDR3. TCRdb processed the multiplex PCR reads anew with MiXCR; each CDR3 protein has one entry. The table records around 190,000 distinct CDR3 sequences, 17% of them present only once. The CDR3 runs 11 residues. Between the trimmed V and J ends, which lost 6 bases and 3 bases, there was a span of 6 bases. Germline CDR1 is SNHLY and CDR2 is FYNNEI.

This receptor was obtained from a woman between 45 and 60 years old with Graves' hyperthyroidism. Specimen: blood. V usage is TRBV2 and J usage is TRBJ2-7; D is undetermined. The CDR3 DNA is TGTGCCAGCAGCCCCCTCTACGAGCAGTACTTC. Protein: CASSPLYEQYF.